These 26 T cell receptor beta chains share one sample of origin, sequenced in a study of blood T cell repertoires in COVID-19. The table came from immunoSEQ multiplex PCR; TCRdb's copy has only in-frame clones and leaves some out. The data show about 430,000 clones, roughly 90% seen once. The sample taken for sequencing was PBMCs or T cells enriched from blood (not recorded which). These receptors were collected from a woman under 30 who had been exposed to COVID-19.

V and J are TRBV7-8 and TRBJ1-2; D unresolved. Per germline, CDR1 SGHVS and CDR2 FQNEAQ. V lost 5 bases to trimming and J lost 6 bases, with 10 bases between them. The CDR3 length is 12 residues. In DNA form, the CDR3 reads TGTGCCAGCAGCCTGAGGGTAGATGGCTACACCTTC. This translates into CASSLRVDGYTF.

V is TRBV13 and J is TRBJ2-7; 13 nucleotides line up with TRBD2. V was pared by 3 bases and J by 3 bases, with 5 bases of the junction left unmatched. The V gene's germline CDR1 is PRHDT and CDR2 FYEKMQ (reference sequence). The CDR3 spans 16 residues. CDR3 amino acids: CASSFMRTSGSYEQYF. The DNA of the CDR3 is TGTGCCAGCAGCTTCATGCGGACTAGCGGGAGCTACGAGCAGTACTTC.

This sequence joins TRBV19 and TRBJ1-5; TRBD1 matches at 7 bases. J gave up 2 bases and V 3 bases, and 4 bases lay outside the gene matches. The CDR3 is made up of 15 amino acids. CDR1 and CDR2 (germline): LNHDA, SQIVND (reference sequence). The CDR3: CASSIGQAGNQPQHF. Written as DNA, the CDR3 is TGTGCCAGTAGTATCGGACAGGCTGGCAATCAGCCCCAGCATTTT.

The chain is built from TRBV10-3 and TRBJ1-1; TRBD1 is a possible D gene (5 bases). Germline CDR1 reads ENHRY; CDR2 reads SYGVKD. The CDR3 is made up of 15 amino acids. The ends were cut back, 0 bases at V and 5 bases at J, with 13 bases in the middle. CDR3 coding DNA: TGTGCCATCAGTGAGTCGACGCGGGGGGTTACTGAAGCTTTCTTT. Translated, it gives CAISESTRGVTEAFF.

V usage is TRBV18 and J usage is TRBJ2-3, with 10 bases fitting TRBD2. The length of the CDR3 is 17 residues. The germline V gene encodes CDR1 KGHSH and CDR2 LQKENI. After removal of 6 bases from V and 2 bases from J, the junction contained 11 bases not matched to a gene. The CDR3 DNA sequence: TGTGCCAGCTCGGCGTATCTAGCGGGGGCTTCCACAGATACGCAGTATTTT. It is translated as CASSAYLAGASTDTQYF.

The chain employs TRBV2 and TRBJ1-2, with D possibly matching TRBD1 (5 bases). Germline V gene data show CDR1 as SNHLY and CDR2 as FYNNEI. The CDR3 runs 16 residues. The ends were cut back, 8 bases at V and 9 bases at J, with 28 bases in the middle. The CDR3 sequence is CASLIPPDRNSRSYTF. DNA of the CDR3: TGTGCCAGCCTTATTCCCCCCGACAGAAACTCGAGAAGCTACACCTTC.

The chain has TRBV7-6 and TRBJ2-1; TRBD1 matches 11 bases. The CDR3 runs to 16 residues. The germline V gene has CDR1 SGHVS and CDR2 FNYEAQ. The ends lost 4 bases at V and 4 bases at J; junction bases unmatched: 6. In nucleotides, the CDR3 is TGTGCCAGCAGCTATGGGACAGGGGGTCGTTACAATGAGCAGTTCTTC. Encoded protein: CASSYGTGGRYNEQFF.

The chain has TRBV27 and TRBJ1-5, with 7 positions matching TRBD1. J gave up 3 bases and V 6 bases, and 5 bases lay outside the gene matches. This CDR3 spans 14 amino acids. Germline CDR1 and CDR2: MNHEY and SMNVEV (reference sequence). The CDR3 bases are TGTGCCAGCAGGCGAGGGGGCGACAATCAGCCCCAGCATTTT. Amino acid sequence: CASRRGGDNQPQHF.

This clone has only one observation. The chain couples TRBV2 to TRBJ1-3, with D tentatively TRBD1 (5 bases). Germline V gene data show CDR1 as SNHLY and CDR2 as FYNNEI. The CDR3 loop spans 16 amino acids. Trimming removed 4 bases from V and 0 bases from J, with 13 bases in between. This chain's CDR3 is CASSVVPRDSGNTIYF. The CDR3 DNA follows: TGTGCCAGCAGTGTAGTCCCCAGGGACTCTGGAAACACCATATATTTT.

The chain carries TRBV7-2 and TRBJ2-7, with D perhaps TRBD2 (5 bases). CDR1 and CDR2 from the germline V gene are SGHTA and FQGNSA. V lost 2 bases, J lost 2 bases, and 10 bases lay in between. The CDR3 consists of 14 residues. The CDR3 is CASSLSGDTYEQYF. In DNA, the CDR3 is TGTGCCAGCAGCTTATCCGGGGATACCTACGAGCAGTACTTC.

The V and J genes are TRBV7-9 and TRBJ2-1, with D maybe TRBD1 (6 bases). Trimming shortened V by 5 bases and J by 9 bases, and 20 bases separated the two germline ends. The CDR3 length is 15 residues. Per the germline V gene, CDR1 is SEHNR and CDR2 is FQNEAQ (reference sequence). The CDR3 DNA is TGTGCCAGCAGCACAAGGCCTGGGGGCGGTGCTGAGCAGTTCTTC. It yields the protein CASSTRPGGGAEQFF.

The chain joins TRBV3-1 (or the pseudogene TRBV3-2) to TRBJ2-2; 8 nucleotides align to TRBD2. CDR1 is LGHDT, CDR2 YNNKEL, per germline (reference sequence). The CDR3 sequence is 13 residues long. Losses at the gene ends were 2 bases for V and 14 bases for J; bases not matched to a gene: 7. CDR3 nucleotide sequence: TGTGCCAGCAGCCAAAGGACTAGCCGAGGCCTGTTTTTT. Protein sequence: CASSQRTSRGLFF.

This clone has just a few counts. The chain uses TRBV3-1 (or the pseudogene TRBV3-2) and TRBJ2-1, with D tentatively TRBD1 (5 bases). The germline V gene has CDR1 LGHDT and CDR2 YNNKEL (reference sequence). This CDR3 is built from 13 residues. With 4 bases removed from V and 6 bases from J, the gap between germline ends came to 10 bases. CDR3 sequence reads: CASSRGHSNEQFF. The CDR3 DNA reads TGTGCCAGCAGCCGCGGACATTCCAATGAGCAGTTCTTC.

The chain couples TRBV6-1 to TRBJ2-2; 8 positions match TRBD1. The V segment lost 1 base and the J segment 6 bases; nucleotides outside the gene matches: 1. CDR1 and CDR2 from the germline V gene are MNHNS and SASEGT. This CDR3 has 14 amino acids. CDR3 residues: CASSEVTGAGELFF. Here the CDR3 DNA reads TGTGCCAGCAGTGAAGTGACAGGGGCCGGGGAGCTGTTTTTT.

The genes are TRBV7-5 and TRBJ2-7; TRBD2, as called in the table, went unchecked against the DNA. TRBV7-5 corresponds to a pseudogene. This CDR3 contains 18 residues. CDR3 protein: CVRSLKGLADLKSYEQYF. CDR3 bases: TGTGTCAGAAGCTTAAAGGGACTAGCGGACTTGAAATCCTACGAGCAGTACTTC.

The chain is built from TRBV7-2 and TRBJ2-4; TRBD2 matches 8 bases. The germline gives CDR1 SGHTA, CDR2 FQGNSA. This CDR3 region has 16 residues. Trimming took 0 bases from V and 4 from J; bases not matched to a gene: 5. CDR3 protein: CASSLAISGSKNIQYF. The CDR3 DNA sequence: TGTGCCAGCAGCTTAGCGATAAGCGGGAGTAAAAACATTCAGTACTTC.

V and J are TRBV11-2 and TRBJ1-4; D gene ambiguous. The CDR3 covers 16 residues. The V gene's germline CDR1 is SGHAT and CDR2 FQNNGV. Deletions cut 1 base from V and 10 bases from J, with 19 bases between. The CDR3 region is CASSLGIGGGWGKLFF. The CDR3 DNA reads TGTGCCAGCAGCTTAGGAATAGGAGGCGGATGGGGAAAACTGTTTTTT.

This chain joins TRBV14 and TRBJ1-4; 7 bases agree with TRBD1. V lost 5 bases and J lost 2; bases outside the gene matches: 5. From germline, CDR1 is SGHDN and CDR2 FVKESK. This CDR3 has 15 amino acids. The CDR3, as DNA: TGTGCCAGCAGCAACAGGGGACGGACTAATGAAAAACTGTTTTTT. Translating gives CASSNRGRTNEKLFF.

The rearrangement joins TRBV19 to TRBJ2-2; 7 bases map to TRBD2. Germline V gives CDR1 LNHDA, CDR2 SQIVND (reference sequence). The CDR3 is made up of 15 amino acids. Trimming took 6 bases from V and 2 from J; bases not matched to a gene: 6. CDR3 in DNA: TGTGCCAGTAGACGAGCGGGGAGCAACACCGGGGAGCTGTTTTTT. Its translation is CASRRAGSNTGELFF. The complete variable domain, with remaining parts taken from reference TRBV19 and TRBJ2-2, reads DGGITQSPKYLFRKEGQNVTLSCEQNLNHDAMYWYRQDPGQGLRLIYYSQIVNDFQKGDIAEGYSVSREKKESFPLTVTSAQKNPTAFYLCASRRAGSNTGELFFGEGSRLTVL.

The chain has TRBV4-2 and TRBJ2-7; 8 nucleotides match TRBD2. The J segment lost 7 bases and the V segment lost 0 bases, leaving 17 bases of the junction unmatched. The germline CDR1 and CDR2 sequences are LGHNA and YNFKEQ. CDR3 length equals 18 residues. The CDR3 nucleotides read TGTGCCAGCAGCCAAGAGTTAAGGTCAGCGGGAGTCGCCTGGGAGCAGTACTTC. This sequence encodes CASSQELRSAGVAWEQYF.

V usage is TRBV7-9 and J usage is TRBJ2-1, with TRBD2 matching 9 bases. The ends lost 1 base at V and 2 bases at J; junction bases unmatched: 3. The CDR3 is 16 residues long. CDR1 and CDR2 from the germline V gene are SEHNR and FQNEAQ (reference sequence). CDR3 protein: CASSLEGLAPYNEQFF. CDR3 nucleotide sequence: TGTGCCAGCAGCTTAGAAGGACTAGCGCCCTACAATGAGCAGTTCTTC.

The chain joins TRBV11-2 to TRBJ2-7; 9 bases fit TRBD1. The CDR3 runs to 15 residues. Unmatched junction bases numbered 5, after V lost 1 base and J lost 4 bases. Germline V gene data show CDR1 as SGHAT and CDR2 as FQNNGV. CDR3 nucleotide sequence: TGTGCCAGCAGCTTAGTGGGGACAGGGTCTTACGAGCAGTACTTC. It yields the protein CASSLVGTGSYEQYF.

The CDR3, as DNA: TGTGCCAGTAGGACAGGGGTGACAGATACGCAGTATTTT. This sequence encodes CASRTGVTDTQYF. The chain employs TRBV19 and TRBJ2-3; 8 nucleotides align to TRBD1. This CDR3 region has 13 residues. Per the germline V gene, CDR1 is LNHDA and CDR2 is SQIVND (reference sequence). The V and J ends lost 6 bases and 3 bases, in that order; junction bases with no gene match: 2. Supplemented by reference TRBV19 and TRBJ2-3, the full variable domain reads DGGITQSPKYLFRKEGQNVTLSCEQNLNHDAMYWYRQDPGQGLRLIYYSQIVNDFQKGDIAEGYSVSREKKESFPLTVTSAQKNPTAFYLCASRTGVTDTQYFGPGTRLTVL.

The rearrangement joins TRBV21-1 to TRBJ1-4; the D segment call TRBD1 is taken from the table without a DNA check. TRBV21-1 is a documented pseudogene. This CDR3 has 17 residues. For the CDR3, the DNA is TGTGCCAGCAGCAAAGTAACAGCGGACAGGCCTTACGAAAAACTGTTTTTT. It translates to CASSKVTADRPYEKLFF.

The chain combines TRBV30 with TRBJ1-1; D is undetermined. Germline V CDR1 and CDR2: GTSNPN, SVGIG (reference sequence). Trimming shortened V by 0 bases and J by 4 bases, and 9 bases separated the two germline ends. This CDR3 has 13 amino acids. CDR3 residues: CAWSVQASTEAFF. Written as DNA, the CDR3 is TGTGCCTGGAGTGTACAAGCGAGCACTGAAGCTTTCTTT.

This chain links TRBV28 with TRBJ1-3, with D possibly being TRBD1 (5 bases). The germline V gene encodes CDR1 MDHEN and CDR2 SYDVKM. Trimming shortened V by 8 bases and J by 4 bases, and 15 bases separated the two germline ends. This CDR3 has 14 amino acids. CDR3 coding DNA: TGTGCCAGCCGGGGGGGTCTCCAGGGAAACACCATATATTTT. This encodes CASRGGLQGNTIYF.